This T cell receptor beta chain was profiled in a study of neurological immune-mediated disorders. The germline V and J ends were trimmed by 3 bases and 3 bases, with 13 bases remaining between them. Germline-derived CDR1 and CDR2 are DFQATT and SNEGSKA (reference sequence). This CDR3 has 14 residues. TCRdb passed the 5' RACE reads through MiXCR, listing each CDR3 protein once. The sample includes about 10,000 distinct CDR3 sequences, about 21% seen only once; the top ten take around 50%. The J gene is TRBJ2-3, the V gene TRBV20-1, with D perhaps TRBD1 or TRBD2 (6 bases each). The TCR originated in a woman aged 55-75 years with HTLV-1-associated myelopathy (HAM/TSP). The specimen was CD8+ T cells from blood. The CDR3 DNA is TGCAGTGCTAGTACGGAGGGGGGTACAGATACGCAGTATTTT. It encodes CSASTEGGTDTQYF.